This T cell receptor (beta chain) was identified during a study of T cell responses to AZD1222 COVID-19 vaccine. Turning to the study itself: Second-dose schedules of about 4 or about 12 weeks were combined.

The table came from immunoSEQ multiplex PCR; TCRdb's copy has only in-frame clones and leaves some out. This table holds approximately 65,000 clones, about 90% found once. A remark on this clone: The antigen is undetermined.

General observations from the study: The span of vaccine-associated CD4 TCRs extended across spike, with dominance at 160-218 and 743-854. Seropositive status at baseline applied to only six AZD1222 recipients. Possibly, clonal diversity was underestimated; donors were largely white British and included more females.

The CDR3 covers 16 residues. V was shortened by 5 bases and J by 6 bases, with 19 bases between the two germline ends. Germline CDR1 reads SGHTA; CDR2 reads FQGNSA. The receptor was isolated from an adult in good health. Sample: peripheral blood, taken on day 0 of AZD1222 vaccination. This chain joins TRBV7-2 and TRBJ2-2, with a weak D call TRBD2 (7 bases). This CDR3 is CASSGRFRGGAGELFF. DNA for the CDR3: TGTGCCAGCAGCGGGCGATTTAGAGGGGGGGCCGGGGAGCTGTTTTTT.